The rows below give T cell receptor beta chains drawn from one sample of a study of blood T cell repertoires in COVID-19. The table came from immunoSEQ multiplex PCR; TCRdb's copy has only in-frame clones and leaves some out. The data contain roughly 200,000 clones, 94% of them singletons. Source material: peripheral blood. The origin of the receptors is a man aged 25-45 years with COVID-19, enrolled during active disease. Both conserved end residues are part of each CDR3. D genes are given only for firm matches. Not every row has a clone size; where given, it reads once, few, many or a size class.

V gene	J gene	D gene	clone size	CDR3 DNA	CDR3 protein
TRBV25-1	TRBJ1-3	-	-	TGTGCCAGCAGTGAATATTCGGCGGGAACTTGGGGAAACACCATATATTTT	CASSEYSAGTWGNTIYF
TRBV24-1	TRBJ2-1	-	-	TGTGCCACCAGTGGGGCGGGATTCAACAATGAGCAATTCTTC	CATSGAGFNNEQFF
TRBV9	TRBJ1-6	-	once	TGTGCCAGCAGCGCAGCGGCGGGGAGTAATTCACCCCTCCACTTT	CASSAAAGSNSPLHF
TRBV14	TRBJ1-6	-	-	TGTGCCAGCAGCCTCCAGTCTAATTCACCCCTCCACTTT	CASSLQSNSPLHF
TRBV24-1	TRBJ2-5	TRBD1	-	TGTGCCACCAGTGACAAGGGGACAGGCGAGACCCAGTACTTC	CATSDKGTGETQYF
TRBV3-1/TRBV3-2	TRBJ2-2	-	-	TGTGCCAGCAGCCGGCCCTACCGGGGGACTAACACCGGGGAGCTGTTTTTT	CASSRPYRGTNTGELFF
TRBV6-6	TRBJ2-1	-	-	TGTGCCAGCAGTCCAACGACAGATCTTACAAAAAATGAGCAGTTCTTC	CASSPTTDLTKNEQFF
TRBV15	TRBJ1-2	-	once	TGTGCCACCAGCAGTTTAGGGGGGAGGGATGGCTACACCTTC	CATSSLGGRDGYTF
TRBV30	TRBJ1-1	-	once	TGTGCCTGGAGTCTAGGAGGCGTGGGGAACACTGAAGCTTTCTTT	CAWSLGGVGNTEAFF
TRBV19	TRBJ1-4	TRBD1	-	TGTGCCAGTACCCACTCGACAGGGGGGAGAAGAGAAAAACTGTTTTTT	CASTHSTGGRREKLFF
TRBV7-6	TRBJ1-1	TRBD1	-	TGTGCCAGCAGCCCTAGACAGGGGTCTAGGACTGAAGCTTTCTTT	CASSPRQGSRTEAFF
TRBV2	TRBJ1-2	-	-	TGTGCCAGCAGTGTCCTGCCTACGGGAGGGTCTGCCTTC	CASSVLPTGGSAF
TRBV11-2	TRBJ1-2	-	-	TGTGCCAGCAGCCCTAGCGGGGATGGCTACACCTTC	CASSPSGDGYTF
TRBV19	TRBJ2-1	-	-	TGTGCCAGTAGATGGGGGCACAGGGAGACCTACAATGAGCAGTTCTTC	CASRWGHRETYNEQFF
TRBV7-9	TRBJ1-2	TRBD1	-	TGTGCCAGCATCCCTAGACAGGGAGGTCCGTCTGGCTACACCTTC	CASIPRQGGPSGYTF
TRBV4-1	TRBJ2-7	TRBD1	-	TGCGCCAGCAGCCAAGAGGGGACAGTGGTCTCCTACGAGCAGTACTTC	CASSQEGTVVSYEQYF
TRBV4-1	TRBJ2-1	TRBD1	-	TGCGCCAGCAGTTACGACAGGGAGAACTACAATGAGCAGTTCTTC	CASSYDRENYNEQFF
TRBV9	TRBJ2-1	-	-	TGTGCCAGCAGCGTAGTGGGCCACTCCTACAATGAGCAGTTCTTC	CASSVVGHSYNEQFF
TRBV6-2/TRBV6-3	TRBJ1-2	TRBD1	-	TGTGCCAGCAGTGCCACAGGGGGCGCTTATGCCTATGGCTACACCTTC	CASSATGGAYAYGYTF
TRBV19	TRBJ1-2	-	-	TGTGCCAGTAGTATCGAGGTTAACTATGGCTACACCTTC	CASSIEVNYGYTF
TRBV5-1	TRBJ1-1	-	-	TGCGCCAGCAGCTCCTGGACCGGGGTTAACACTGAAGCTTTCTTT	CASSSWTGVNTEAFF
TRBV2	TRBJ1-1	-	-	TGTGCCAGCACCGTGAAAATGGAGGGGACTGAAGCTTTCTTT	CASTVKMEGTEAFF
TRBV5-1	TRBJ1-1	-	-	TGCGCCAGCAGCACCCACGGGGGAAGCACTGAAGCTTTCTTT	CASSTHGGSTEAFF
TRBV27	TRBJ1-4	TRBD1	-	TGTGCCAGCAGTACCCGACAGGGCACAAGAGATGAAAAACTGTTTTTT	CASSTRQGTRDEKLFF
TRBV10-1	TRBJ2-7	-	-	TGCGCCAGCAGTGAAGGTGCCCTCAGGGAGCAGTACTTC	CASSEGALREQYF
TRBV5-1	TRBJ2-5	TRBD2	-	TGCGCCAGCAGCTTGGCGGGGGGGCCGGAAGAGACCCAGTACTTC	CASSLAGGPEETQYF
TRBV10-1	TRBJ2-7	TRBD2	-	TGCGCCAGCAGTTTATCAGGGAGGGGCGTTCAGTACTTC	CASSLSGRGVQYF
TRBV18	TRBJ1-5	-	-	TGTGCCAGCTCCCGCGTGGATCAGCCCCAGCATTTT	CASSRVDQPQHF
TRBV6-1	TRBJ1-5	TRBD1	-	TGTGCCAGCAGTCCGACAGGGCTCAGCAATCAGCCCCAGCATTTT	CASSPTGLSNQPQHF
TRBV9	TRBJ2-1	-	-	TGTGCCAGCAGTGGGGACACATACAATGAGCAGTTCTTC	CASSGDTYNEQFF